The next 13 T cell receptor beta chains were all read from a single sample in a study of T cells in women clearing cervical HPV infection listed by TCRdb under 2018. Library construction relied on the immunoSEQ multiplex PCR assay. Drawn from immuneACCESS, this table holds only the in-frame rearrangements with V and J called that TCRdb kept. Clones are partly lost; checked studies trace under half to an unresolved V gene and leave the rest unexplained. The sample table includes fewer than 50,000 clones. Of the sample, 0.95% to 1.5% falls within the top ten clones. Input material: blood buffy coat. These receptors originate from a woman aged 18-70 years with a cervical HPV16 infection that either progressed to CIN3+ or cleared (not recorded which).

CDR3 bases read: TGTGCCAGCAGCCAAGAAAAAGGCAGGGCGGTTAGTGGC. It specifies CASSQEKGRAVSG. The CDR3 reads in full as CASSQEKGRAVSGYTF. This sequence joins TRBV14 and TRBJ1-2, with a weak D call TRBD1 (5 bases). The missing CDR3 end, 3 residues past where the read stops, is filled in from the germline J gene. This CDR3 has 16 amino acids. Trimming removed 0 bases from V and 7 bases from J, with 18 bases in between. From germline, CDR1 is SGHDN and CDR2 FVKESK.

As to this clone: With the read ending 3 residues before the CDR3 end, the germline J gene is used to fill in that end. The rearrangement uses TRBV2 and TRBJ2-2, with a weak D call TRBD1 (7 bases). The CDR3 totals 18 residues. Germline lookup yields CDR1 SNHLY and CDR2 FYNNEI. The V end was cut by 7 bases, the J end by 0 bases, with 21 bases between. The CDR3 bases that were read are TGTGCCAGCACGGGAGTGACAGGGAAGGTTTCGAACACCGGGGAG. Encoded protein: CASTGVTGKVSNTGE. The CDR3 in its entirety is CASTGVTGKVSNTGELFF.

Concerning this clone itself: The CDR3 goes on 3 residues after the read ends, and that part is filled in from the germline J gene. This sample also contains other DNA sequences that code for the same CDR3. This sequence joins TRBV7-7 and TRBJ1-3; 10 bases map to TRBD1. This CDR3 comprises 14 residues. The V segment lost 1 base and the J segment 7 bases; nucleotides outside the gene matches: 1. Germline assignment: CDR1 SSHAT and CDR2 FNYEAQ (reference sequence). CDR3 residues: CASSLGTGGNTIYF. CDR3 bases read: TGTGCCAGCAGCTTAGGGACAGGGGGGAACACC.

With respect to this clone: The read ends 3 residues shy of where the CDR3 ends; the end is completed using the germline J gene. V and J are TRBV5-1 and TRBJ1-2; 10 bases line up with TRBD1. Germline values: CDR1 SGHRS, CDR2 YFSETQ. The CDR3 runs to 13 residues. The sequenced CDR3 bases are TGCGCCAGCAGCGATCGGACAGGGGGAGGC. Amino acid sequence: CASSDRTGGG. The entire CDR3 protein reads CASSDRTGGGYTF.

This CDR3 reads CASSPRGTGTYEQYF. Partial CDR3 DNA: TGTGCCAGCAGCCCTAGGGGAACAGGGACCTACGAG. This chain connects TRBV4-2 to TRBJ2-7; tentatively, D is TRBD1 (6 bases). The read stops 3 residues short of the end of the CDR3; the missing end is completed from the germline J gene. The length of the CDR3 is 15 residues. In germline, CDR1 is LGHNA, CDR2 YNFKEQ. Trimming cost V 4 bases and J 2 bases, with 15 bases left between them.

As concerns this clone: With the read ending 3 residues before the CDR3 end, the germline J gene is used to fill in that end. The V call is TRBV20-1, the J call TRBJ2-2; D is perhaps TRBD1 (6 bases). The CDR3 contains 12 residues. The germline V gene has CDR1 DFQATT and CDR2 SNEGSKA (reference sequence). V was trimmed by 6 bases and J by 6 bases, leaving 11 bases between them. This chain's CDR3 is CSALSGAGELFF. CDR3 DNA (partial): TGCAGTGCCCTCTCAGGGGCCGGGGAG.

Concerning this clone: Coverage ceases 3 residues before the CDR3 finishes, and the germline J gene fills in the end. The chain links TRBV18 to TRBJ1-2; unclear D gene. Germline V gene sequence: CDR1 KGHSH, CDR2 LQKENI. CDR3 size: 16 residues. The part of the CDR3 DNA that was read is TGTGCCAGCTCACTACTAGCGGGAGGGCGCGCAGATACC. This sequence encodes CASSLLAGGRADT. The entire CDR3 reads CASSLLAGGRADTYTF. Complete variable domain (other parts from reference TRBV18 and TRBJ1-2): NAGVMQNPRHLVRRRGQEARLRCSPMKGHSHVYWYRQLPEEGLKFMVYLQKENIIDESGMPKERFSAEFPKEGPSILRIQQVVRGDSAAYFCASSLLAGGRADTYTFGSGTRLTVV.

As to this clone: Read data end 3 residues before the CDR3 end; the end is taken from the germline J gene. The chain uses TRBV19 and TRBJ2-1; 8 bases match TRBD1. Unmatched junction bases numbered 1, after V lost 8 bases and J lost 1 base. Germline assignment: CDR1 LNHDA and CDR2 SQIVND (reference sequence). This CDR3 region has 13 residues. The DNA read from the CDR3 is TGTGCCAGTGGGACAGGTTCCTACAATGAG. Protein sequence: CASGTGSYNE. From start to end, the CDR3 is CASGTGSYNEQFF.

Remarks on this clone: The CDR3 end falls 3 residues outside the read, so it is completed with the germline J gene. The rearrangement joins TRBV19 to TRBJ1-5; D unresolved. The CDR3 is made up of 14 amino acids. Germline CDR1 and CDR2: LNHDA and SQIVND (reference sequence). Between the trimmed V and J ends, which lost 5 bases and 7 bases, there was a span of 15 bases. The DNA read from the CDR3 is TGTGCCAGTAGTCTCAAGGGTGGTAGACAGCCC. Amino acid sequence: CASSLKGGRQP. The complete CDR3 protein is CASSLKGGRQPQHF. The full variable domain, its missing parts supplied by reference TRBV19 and TRBJ1-5, is DGGITQSPKYLFRKEGQNVTLSCEQNLNHDAMYWYRQDPGQGLRLIYYSQIVNDFQKGDIAEGYSVSREKKESFPLTVTSAQKNPTAFYLCASSLKGGRQPQHFGDGTRLSIL.

The chain's CDR3 is CASSLEPVGTQYF. CDR3 bases read: TGTGCCAGCAGCTTAGAACCGGTTGGTACG. The chain links TRBV7-2 to TRBJ2-3; no clear D gene. The read terminates 3 residues ahead of where the CDR3 ends, so the germline J gene completes it. The CDR3 extends over 13 amino acids. Germline V gene sequence: CDR1 SGHTA, CDR2 FQGNSA. V gave up 1 base and J gave up 8 bases, with 10 bases separating them.

On this clone: The read comes to an end 3 residues before the CDR3 does, leaving the germline J gene to fill in the end. The chain joins TRBV7-9 to TRBJ2-7, with D possibly being TRBD1 (6 bases). Germline values: CDR1 SEHNR, CDR2 FQNEAQ (reference sequence). There are 13 residues in the CDR3. With 2 bases removed from V and 6 bases from J, the gap between germline ends came to 11 bases. CDR3 region: CASSLNTGSEQYF. The part of the CDR3 DNA that was read is TGTGCCAGCAGCTTAAACACAGGGAGCGAG.

A remark on this clone: Read data end 3 residues before the CDR3 end; the end is taken from the germline J gene. The chain links TRBV7-3 to TRBJ1-2; 7 nucleotides match TRBD1. CDR1 is SGHTA, CDR2 FQGTGA, per germline. V lost 6 bases and J lost 6; bases outside the gene matches: 10. The CDR3 length is 14 residues. The CDR3 reads CASRRDSVSDGYTF. Incomplete CDR3 DNA: TGTGCCAGCAGACGGGACAGTGTCTCGGATGGC.

As to this clone: The CDR3 is cut off 3 residues early in the read; its end comes from the germline J gene. The rearrangement uses TRBV20-1 and TRBJ2-7; 8 bases fit TRBD2. V shed 6 bases, J shed 3 bases, and the junction held 7 bases outside the gene matches. CDR1 and CDR2 (germline): DFQATT, SNEGSKA (reference sequence). The CDR3 sequence is 13 residues long. The part of the CDR3 DNA that was read is TGCAGTGCCCCGGGACTAGTCGGCTACGAG. Protein: CSAPGLVGYE. The whole CDR3 sequence is CSAPGLVGYEQYF.